The entry that follows covers one TCR beta chain sequence. The data were obtained in a study of blood T cell repertoires in COVID-19. This CDR3 has 13 residues. The trim removed 6 bases at V and 7 bases at J, leaving 4 bases unmatched. Assay used: immunoSEQ multiplex PCR; TCRdb lists only in-frame clones, some missing. The data contain around 440,000 clones, 70% to 90% of them singletons. The specimen sequenced was peripheral blood. This chain uses TRBV12-3 or TRBV12-4 with TRBJ1-1; 11 bases map to TRBD1. The receptor comes from a woman aged 45-60 years with COVID-19, enrolled during active disease. The CDR3 DNA is TGTGCCAGCAGCTTCGGGACAGGGGGTGAAGCTTTCTTT. Protein product: CASSFGTGGEAFF.